This T cell receptor (beta chain) was observed in a study of blood T cell repertoires in COVID-19. For the study at large: Researchers got acute and convalescent COVID-19 samples from the United States, Italy and Spain.

Libraries were prepared by immunoSEQ multiplex PCR; TCRdb keeps only in-frame clonotypes and omits some of them. The table has roughly 95,000 clones, roughly 82% seen once. Trimming pared 1 base from V and 4 bases from J, leaving 7 bases between. The length of the CDR3 is 13 residues. Per the germline V gene, CDR1 is SGHTA and CDR2 is FQGNSA. This TCR came from an older man with acute or convalescent COVID-19. Sequenced input: peripheral blood. The chain joins TRBV7-2 to TRBJ1-1, with D possibly being TRBD1 (5 bases). The CDR3 DNA sequence: TGTGCCAGCAGCTTAGGCAGGGCCACTGAAGCTTTCTTT. It is translated as CASSLGRATEAFF.